The entry below describes one T cell receptor (beta chain). The antigen is not known. This entry is derived from a study of vaccination effects on CD4 cells after COVID-19. Study context: Following the second dose by a median of 72 days, the post-vaccine samples were obtained. Study-wide findings and caveats: Vaccine-induced new clones formed most post-vaccine spike-reactive clones in convalescents.

Generated by immunoSEQ multiplex PCR, the TCRdb table keeps only in-frame clones and is missing some. This table holds 40,000 to 55,000 clones, 76% found once. Isolation of CD4+ T cells took place after less than 12 days of culture. PCR confirmed that the person was infected with SARS-CoV-2 between March and December 2020. Participants got two doses of BNT162b2 or mRNA-1273 vaccine. A half-medium replacement with IL-2 medium was carried out on days 3 and 7. This receptor was taken from a human donor who had a prior SARS-CoV-2 infection. The material was CD4+ T cells from PBMCs cultured without peptide, obtained after COVID-19 vaccination.

In DNA form, the CDR3 reads TGTGCCAGCAGCGTAGCTTTTGGACAGGGTCAAGAGACCCAGTACTTC. Translated: CASSVAFGQGQETQYF. The rearrangement joins TRBV9 to TRBJ2-5; 8 nucleotides agree with TRBD1. Germline CDR1 and CDR2: SGDLS and YYNGEE. The CDR3 totals 16 residues. With V trimmed by 0 bases and J by 2 bases, 6 bases remained unmatched.